Each of the 32 T cell receptor beta chains below was sequenced from the same sample in a study of blood T cell repertoires in COVID-19. Sequencing used immunoSEQ multiplex PCR; TCRdb keeps in-frame clones, though not all of them. This sample carries about 250,000 clones, about nine tenths of them seen once, and the ten largest clones take around 15%. Sequencing used PBMCs or T cells enriched from blood (not recorded which). These receptors came from a man in his late teens or twenties who had recovered from COVID-19.

The V call is TRBV27, the J call TRBJ2-3; 9 positions agree with TRBD2. Looked up from germline, CDR1 is MNHEY and CDR2 is SMNVEV (reference sequence). Losses at the gene ends were 2 bases for V and 8 bases for J; bases not matched to a gene: 14. The CDR3 sequence is 17 residues long. The CDR3 region has the DNA TGTGCCAGCAGTTTAAGGGGAGGGACTAGCCCTCTCAGTACGCAGTATTTT. As protein: CASSLRGGTSPLSTQYF.

This chain links TRBV7-9 with TRBJ1-3; the D gene is possibly TRBD1 (5 bases). Per germline, CDR1 SEHNR and CDR2 FQNEAQ (reference sequence). This CDR3 region has 16 residues. V was trimmed by 1 base and J by 4 bases, leaving 14 bases between them. This CDR3 is CASSLVSGTLGNTIYF. The CDR3 nucleotides are TGTGCCAGCAGCTTAGTATCAGGGACTTTAGGAAACACCATATATTTT.

The chain links TRBV27 to TRBJ2-7; TRBD2 agrees at 11 bases. After removal of 3 bases from V and 6 bases from J, the junction contained 4 bases not matched to a gene. CDR3 length: 14 residues. From germline, CDR1 is MNHEY and CDR2 SMNVEV (reference sequence). CDR3 residues: CASSLTSGIVEQYF. DNA of the CDR3: TGTGCCAGCAGTTTGACTAGCGGGATCGTCGAGCAGTACTTC.

The chain recombines TRBV3-1 (or the pseudogene TRBV3-2) with TRBJ2-1; 10 bases match TRBD2. There are 20 residues in the CDR3. CDR1 and CDR2 (germline): LGHDT, YNNKEL (reference sequence). Germline trimming cut 4 bases from V and 1 base from J; bases unmatched to any gene: 16. CDR3 sequence reads: CASSRGAGSGGAGSYNEQFF. The CDR3, as DNA: TGTGCCAGCAGCCGTGGGGCCGGCAGCGGGGGGGCCGGATCCTACAATGAGCAGTTCTTC.

The chain couples TRBV7-2 to TRBJ2-7; the match to TRBD2 covers 14 bases. Germline CDR1 and CDR2: SGHTA and FQGNSA. With 7 bases clipped from V and 2 bases from J, the junction kept 4 bases outside the gene matches. The CDR3 contains 15 residues. The CDR3 DNA reads as TGTGCCAGCACCACGACTAGCGGGGGGGCCTACGAGCAGTACTTC. Translating it yields CASTTTSGGAYEQYF.

This rearrangement joins TRBV5-6 to TRBJ2-3, with D hard to call. CDR3 size: 12 residues. Per the germline V gene, CDR1 is SGHDT and CDR2 is YYEEEE. The V and J ends lost 0 bases and 5 bases respectively, with 4 bases between them. Written as DNA, the CDR3 is TGTGCCAGCAGCTTGGCCATAGATACGCAGTATTTT. It yields the protein CASSLAIDTQYF.

This chain joins TRBV7-9 and TRBJ1-4; D is ambiguous. This CDR3 comprises 15 residues. Trimming shortened V by 1 base and J by 8 bases, and 14 bases separated the two germline ends. CDR1 is SEHNR, CDR2 FQNEAQ, per germline (reference sequence). The CDR3 DNA is TGTGCCAGCAGCTTAGAGGGAGGCCGAACGGAAAAACTGTTTTTT. Amino acid sequence: CASSLEGGRTEKLFF.

The chain has TRBV5-4 and TRBJ1-2, with D possibly TRBD1 on 5 matching bases. Germline V gene data show CDR1 as SGHNT and CDR2 as YYREEE (reference sequence). Trimming left V 1 base short and J 6 bases short, with 13 bases between. This CDR3 is built from 14 residues. CDR3 bases: TGTGCCAGCAGCTTGTTTGGTAGGGGTCATGGCTACACCTTC. Encoded protein: CASSLFGRGHGYTF.

This clone was found once. V gene TRBV3-1 (or the pseudogene TRBV3-2) combines with J gene TRBJ2-2, with D possibly TRBD2 on 6 matching bases. In germline, CDR1 is LGHDT, CDR2 YNNKEL (reference sequence). The CDR3 runs to 15 residues. Trimming pared 6 bases from V and 2 bases from J, leaving 13 bases between. The CDR3 protein is CASRQHSGNTGELFF. CDR3 DNA sequence: TGTGCCAGCAGACAACATAGCGGAAACACCGGGGAGCTGTTTTTT.

The V gene is TRBV24-1, the J gene TRBJ1-5, with D unresolved. V lost 9 bases and J lost 0, with 8 bases in between. The CDR3 runs 13 residues. The V gene's germline CDR1 is KGHDR and CDR2 SFDVKD. CDR3 nucleotide sequence: TGTGCCACCTCACAGAATAGCAATCAGCCCCAGCATTTT. Residues: CATSQNSNQPQHF.

The rearrangement uses TRBV5-5 and TRBJ2-1; 7 nucleotides match TRBD1. The V gene end was trimmed by 3 bases and the J gene end by 2 bases; junction bases not matched to a gene: 5. The CDR3 has 15 residues. Germline V gene lookup returns CDR1 SGHKS and CDR2 YYEKEE (reference sequence). CDR3 region: CASSSWTGTYNEQFF. The DNA for the CDR3 is TGTGCCAGCAGCTCCTGGACAGGTACCTACAATGAGCAGTTCTTC.

In its sample, this clone was seen a few times. The J gene is TRBJ1-6, the V gene TRBV5-1; D unclear. This CDR3 has 16 amino acids. Germline assignment: CDR1 SGHRS and CDR2 YFSETQ. With 7 bases removed from V and 8 bases from J, the gap between germline ends came to 22 bases. The CDR3 spells CASSPQNGVGDSPLHF. CDR3 sequence (DNA): TGCGCCAGCTCCCCTCAGAACGGGGTTGGCGATTCACCCCTCCACTTT. Full variable domain (missing parts from reference TRBV5-1 and TRBJ1-6): KAGVTQTPRYLIKTRGQQVTLSCSPISGHRSVSWYQQTPGQGLQFLFEYFSETQRNKGNFPGRFSGRQFSNSRSEMNVSTLELGDSALYLCASSPQNGVGDSPLHFGNGTRLTVT.

The genes are TRBV20-1 and TRBJ1-1; 8 nucleotides align to TRBD1. The V gene end was trimmed by 5 bases and the J gene end by 4 bases; junction bases not matched to a gene: 0. This CDR3 region has 11 residues. Germline V gene data show CDR1 as DFQATT and CDR2 as SNEGSKA (reference sequence). This CDR3 reads CSADRGTEAFF. The CDR3, as DNA: TGCAGTGCTGACAGGGGCACTGAAGCTTTCTTT.

J is TRBJ2-2 and V is TRBV7-2; TRBD2 matches at 15 bases. The CDR3 has 17 amino acids. The germline V gene encodes CDR1 SGHTA and CDR2 FQGNSA. V shed 5 bases and J 5 bases; nucleotides not matched to a gene: 6. The CDR3 sequence is CASSPPGLAGGTGELFF. Written as DNA, the CDR3 is TGTGCCAGCAGCCCTCCAGGACTAGCGGGGGGGACCGGGGAGCTGTTTTTT.

V is TRBV7-9 and J is TRBJ1-3; TRBD1 matches at 8 bases. The V gene end was trimmed by 1 base and the J gene end by 1 base; junction bases not matched to a gene: 0. Per germline, CDR1 SEHNR and CDR2 FQNEAQ (reference sequence). This CDR3 spans 15 amino acids. CDR3 nucleotide sequence: TGTGCCAGCAGCTTAGACAGGGGGTCTGGAAACACCATATATTTT. It yields the protein CASSLDRGSGNTIYF.

This clone came up a few times. The chain carries TRBV6-5 and TRBJ1-6; no definite D call. V was pared by 5 bases and J by 11 bases, with 16 bases between. The CDR3 spans 14 residues. Germline V gives CDR1 MNHEY, CDR2 SVGAGI. CDR3 nucleotide sequence: TGTGCCAGCAGTCCGCTCGACATATTGGCACCCCTCCACTTT. Its translation is CASSPLDILAPLHF.

This clone has only a few counts. This chain uses TRBV4-1 with TRBJ2-3; 7 positions agree with TRBD2. CDR1 and CDR2 from the germline V gene are MGHRA and YSYEKL. J gave up 0 bases and V 0 bases, and 6 bases lay outside the gene matches. The CDR3 runs to 17 residues. The CDR3 bases are TGCGCCAGCAGCCAAGATGACTTTAGCGGGAGCACAGATACGCAGTATTTT. Its protein is CASSQDDFSGSTDTQYF.

As DNA, the CDR3 is TGTGCCAGCAGCAGAAGCAGCGGGAGGCCCTCCTACGAGCAGTACTTC. Translated, it gives CASSRSSGRPSYEQYF. This chain connects TRBV5-4 to TRBJ2-7; 9 bases match TRBD2. The CDR3 is 16 amino acids. The V and J ends lost 4 bases and 0 bases, in that order; junction bases with no gene match: 8. Looked up from germline, CDR1 is SGHNT and CDR2 is YYREEE (reference sequence). Variable domain in full (rest from reference TRBV5-4 and TRBJ2-7): ETGVTQSPTHLIKTRGQQVTLRCSSQSGHNTVSWYQQALGQGPQFIFQYYREEENGRGNFPPRFSGLQFPNYSSELNVNALELDDSALYLCASSRSSGRPSYEQYFGPGTRLTVT.

The chain combines TRBV11-2 with TRBJ2-2, with D possibly being TRBD2 (6 bases). Trimming took 10 bases from V and 4 from J, leaving 13 bases between them. Germline V lookup: CDR1 SGHAT, CDR2 FQNNGV. The CDR3 loop spans 13 amino acids. The CDR3: CATGTFRTGELFF. DNA of the CDR3: TGTGCCACCGGGACTTTTCGCACCGGGGAGCTGTTTTTT.

The chain combines TRBV14 with TRBJ1-2, with a possible D match to TRBD1 (5 bases). Deletions cut 5 bases from V and 6 bases from J, with 10 bases between. In germline, CDR1 is SGHDN, CDR2 FVKESK. CDR3 length: 12 residues. CDR3 nucleotides: TGTGCCAGCAGCGGGGTCAGGGATGGCTACACCTTC. This sequence encodes CASSGVRDGYTF.

This rearrangement joins TRBV7-9 to TRBJ2-4; TRBD1 agrees at 7 bases. The V gene's germline CDR1 is SEHNR and CDR2 FQNEAQ (reference sequence). The CDR3 contains 14 residues. V dropped 5 bases and J dropped 1; count of bases not matched to a gene: 2. This CDR3 reads CASSPTGAKNIQYF. For the CDR3, the DNA is TGTGCCAGCAGCCCGACAGGGGCCAAAAACATTCAGTACTTC.

The chain is built from TRBV27 and TRBJ2-3; 7 positions match TRBD1. With V trimmed by 6 bases and J by 2 bases, 8 bases remained unmatched. CDR1 is MNHEY and CDR2 is SMNVEV in the germline V gene (reference sequence). CDR3 length: 15 residues. The CDR3 DNA is TGTGCCAGCAGGCCCGGGACAGTTTTCACAGATACGCAGTATTTT. It codes for CASRPGTVFTDTQYF.

This clone was recorded once. The chain has TRBV2 and TRBJ1-2; possibly TRBD1 for D (6 bases). Per germline, CDR1 SNHLY and CDR2 FYNNEI. The CDR3 covers 13 residues. V lost 5 bases and J 4 bases, leaving 11 bases between the germline ends. The CDR3 loop is CASSPTGSYGYTF. CDR3 bases: TGTGCCAGCAGTCCCACAGGGAGCTATGGCTACACCTTC.

This chain links TRBV4-1 with TRBJ2-7; 10 positions agree with TRBD2. With 3 bases clipped from V and 7 bases from J, the junction kept 6 bases outside the gene matches. CDR1 MGHRA and CDR2 YSYEKL come from the germline V gene. This CDR3 region has 14 residues. The CDR3 protein is CASSHTLAGDEQYF. The CDR3 DNA follows: TGCGCCAGCAGCCATACTCTAGCGGGAGATGAGCAGTACTTC.

The chain employs TRBV7-6 and TRBJ2-3, with 9 positions matching TRBD1. In germline, CDR1 is SGHVS, CDR2 FNYEAQ. V lost 4 bases to trimming and J lost 4 bases; unmatched junction nucleotides: 12. The CDR3 extends over 17 amino acids. The CDR3 reads CASSSTFGTGSADTQYF. CDR3 nucleotide sequence: TGTGCCAGCAGCTCCACCTTCGGGACAGGGAGTGCAGATACGCAGTATTTT.

The V and J genes are TRBV5-1 and TRBJ1-5; 9 bases are shared with TRBD1. The length of the CDR3 is 17 residues. Germline CDR1 SGHRS, CDR2 YFSETQ. V shed 0 bases, J shed 3 bases, and the junction held 7 bases outside the gene matches. Written as DNA, the CDR3 is TGCGCCAGCAGCTTGGGGACGGGACAGGGATACAATCAGCCCCAGCATTTT. Encoded protein: CASSLGTGQGYNQPQHF.

CDR3 protein: CASSEATSPQYF. CDR3 nucleotides: TGTGCCAGCAGTGAAGCGACTAGTCCGCAGTATTTT. The chain links TRBV2 to TRBJ2-3; TRBD2 might be the D (6 bases). CDR1 and CDR2 (germline): SNHLY, FYNNEI. CDR3 length: 12 amino acids. Between the trimmed V and J ends, which lost 0 bases and 10 bases, there was a span of 8 bases.

This clone appeared once. The rearrangement links TRBV7-9 to TRBJ2-1, with a possible D match to TRBD1 (5 bases). Germline V gives CDR1 SEHNR, CDR2 FQNEAQ (reference sequence). The CDR3 spans 15 residues. V dropped 8 bases and J dropped 1 base, with 15 bases sitting between them. The CDR3 DNA reads as TGTGCCAGCGAGAAGGTTAGGGGTTCCTACAATGAGCAGTTCTTC. Protein sequence: CASEKVRGSYNEQFF.

The chain has TRBV28 and TRBJ2-2, with TRBD2 identical over 11 bases. The CDR3 spans 18 residues. The V gene's germline CDR1 is MDHEN and CDR2 SYDVKM. V was pared by 3 bases and J by 1 base, with 7 bases of the junction left unmatched. The CDR3 sequence: CASSFTGTSGMNTGELFF. Here the CDR3 DNA reads TGTGCCAGCAGTTTCACCGGGACTAGCGGAATGAACACCGGGGAGCTGTTTTTT.

This clone was observed a handful of times. The chain employs TRBV6-9 and TRBJ1-5, with 8 bases fitting TRBD1. Germline CDR1 is MNHGY and CDR2 is SVAAGI. The CDR3 extends over 16 amino acids. V lost 0 bases to trimming and J lost 6 bases; unmatched junction nucleotides: 7. The CDR3: CASSYSDRDRGQPQHF. Written as DNA, the CDR3 is TGTGCCAGCAGTTATTCGGACAGGGACCGCGGTCAGCCCCAGCATTTT.

The gene calls are TRBV3-1 (or the pseudogene TRBV3-2) and TRBJ2-1; 9 bases are a match to TRBD2. V lost 3 bases, J lost 2 bases, and 17 bases stayed unmatched. Germline V gene sequence: CDR1 LGHDT, CDR2 YNNKEL (reference sequence). The CDR3 has 20 amino acids. The chain's CDR3 is CASSHPPGKGERGAYNEQFF. DNA of the CDR3: TGTGCCAGCAGCCACCCCCCGGGGAAAGGAGAGCGGGGGGCCTACAATGAGCAGTTCTTC.

The rearrangement links TRBV7-9 to TRBJ1-6; D may be TRBD1 (6 bases). The CDR3 sequence is 14 residues long. V lost 6 bases to trimming and J lost 10 bases, with 16 bases between them. Per germline, CDR1 SEHNR and CDR2 FQNEAQ (reference sequence). This chain's CDR3 is CASSRQDRGSPLHF. The CDR3 DNA is TGTGCCAGCAGTCGACAGGATCGTGGATCACCCCTCCACTTT.